One sample yielded the 8 T cell receptor beta chains listed below, sequenced in a study of blood T cell repertoires in COVID-19. Some clones are missing from TCRdb's copy, which holds only in-frame ones; the method was immunoSEQ multiplex PCR. The sample has 200,000 or so clones; roughly nine tenths are singletons. The sequencing sample was made of peripheral blood. The receptors were sampled from a woman between 65 and 79 years old with acute or convalescent COVID-19.

The chain recombines TRBV3-1 (or the pseudogene TRBV3-2) with TRBJ2-3, with D perhaps matching TRBD2 (5 bases). Germline CDR1 and CDR2: LGHDT and YNNKEL (reference sequence). V dropped 4 bases and J dropped 3 bases, with 14 bases sitting between them. CDR3 size: 15 residues. The CDR3: CASSPLLEKTDTQYF. CDR3 sequence (DNA): TGTGCCAGCAGCCCTTTACTAGAGAAGACAGATACGCAGTATTTT.

The V gene is TRBV3-1 (or the pseudogene TRBV3-2), the J gene TRBJ1-1, with D uncertain. Germline CDR1 and CDR2: LGHDT and YNNKEL (reference sequence). The CDR3 totals 13 residues. V was pared by 8 bases and J by 4 bases, with 14 bases between. The CDR3 nucleotides are TGTGCCAGCCGATTGTCAAGCGGCACTGAAGCTTTCTTT. Residues: CASRLSSGTEAFF.

As regards this clone: This specimen includes other DNA sequences encoding the same CDR3. This rearrangement joins TRBV12-3 or TRBV12-4 to TRBJ2-5, with D uncertain. The CDR3 consists of 12 residues. The V end was cut by 2 bases, the J end by 5 bases, with 6 bases between. In DNA, the CDR3 is TGTGCCAGCAGTTTAAAACGGGAGACCCAGTACTTC. It is translated as CASSLKRETQYF.

Written as DNA, the CDR3 is TGTGCCACCAGTGAAGCGCCGACTCACAATGAGCAGTTCTTC. Encoded protein: CATSEAPTHNEQFF. V and J are TRBV24-1 and TRBJ2-1; no clear D gene. CDR1 and CDR2 from the germline V gene are KGHDR and SFDVKD. Trimming removed 4 bases at V and 5 bases at J, with 11 bases between. CDR3 size: 14 residues.

The chain couples TRBV27 to TRBJ2-1; 8 bases are a match to TRBD2. Trimming took 6 bases from V and 6 from J; bases not matched to a gene: 16. The germline V gene has CDR1 MNHEY and CDR2 SMNVEV (reference sequence). CDR3 length: 17 residues. As DNA, the CDR3 is TGTGCCAGCAGCCCCCCTGCAGCGGGGGTGGCGCCCAATGAGCAGTTCTTC. It yields the protein CASSPPAAGVAPNEQFF.

As concerns this clone: Other DNA variants within this sample encode the same CDR3. This chain connects TRBV6-5 to TRBJ2-3, with TRBD2 matching 8 bases. The J segment lost 4 bases and the V segment lost 7 bases, leaving 4 bases of the junction unmatched. The CDR3 runs to 13 residues. In germline, CDR1 is MNHEY, CDR2 SVGAGI. CDR3 sequence reads: CASTPGGADTQYF. Written as DNA, the CDR3 is TGTGCCAGCACACCGGGGGGGGCAGATACGCAGTATTTT.

The chain has TRBV9 and TRBJ1-1; TRBD1 might be the D (5 bases). The V end lost 0 bases, the J end lost 5 bases, and 11 bases lay between the germline ends. The germline gives CDR1 SGDLS, CDR2 YYNGEE. The CDR3 contains 14 residues. This CDR3 is CASSVEGAGTEAFF. The CDR3, as DNA: TGTGCCAGCAGCGTAGAAGGGGCAGGAACTGAAGCTTTCTTT.

The chain links TRBV18 to TRBJ1-1, with a weak D call TRBD1 (5 bases). Deletions cut 0 bases from V and 4 bases from J, with 9 bases between. The CDR3 runs 14 residues. Looked up from germline, CDR1 is KGHSH and CDR2 is LQKENI. The CDR3 sequence: CASSPPRGGTEAFF. DNA for the CDR3: TGTGCCAGCTCACCACCAAGGGGTGGCACTGAAGCTTTCTTT.